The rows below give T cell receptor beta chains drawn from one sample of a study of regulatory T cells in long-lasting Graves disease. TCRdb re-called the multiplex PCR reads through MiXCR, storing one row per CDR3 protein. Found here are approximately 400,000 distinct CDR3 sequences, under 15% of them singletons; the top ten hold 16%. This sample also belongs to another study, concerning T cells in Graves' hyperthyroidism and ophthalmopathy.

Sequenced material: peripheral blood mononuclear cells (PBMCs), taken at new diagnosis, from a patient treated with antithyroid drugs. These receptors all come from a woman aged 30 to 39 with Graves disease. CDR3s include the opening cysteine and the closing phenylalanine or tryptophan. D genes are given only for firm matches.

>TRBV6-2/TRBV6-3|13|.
CASSGGYQETQYF
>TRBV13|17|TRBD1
CATSRGTAQPGANVLTF
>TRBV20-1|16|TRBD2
CSASLTSGNSYNEQFF
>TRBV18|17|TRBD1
CASSPRTGETLRRKQFF
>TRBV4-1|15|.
CASSQTQAIYNEQFF
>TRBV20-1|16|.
CSASLSRFLSTDTQYF
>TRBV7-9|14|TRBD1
CASSLSADRVHKFF
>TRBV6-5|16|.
CASSYSRSSSGNTIYF
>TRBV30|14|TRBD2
CAWSVSGLAYEQYF
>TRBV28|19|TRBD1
CASSPRMGTEISGANVLTF
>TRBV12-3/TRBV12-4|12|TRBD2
CASSQREAEQYF
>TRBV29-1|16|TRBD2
CSVNPLTSGDTDTQYF
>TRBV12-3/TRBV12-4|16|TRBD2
CASSLSGTSHSNEQFF
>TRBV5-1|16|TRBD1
CASSLGGQSSGNTIYF
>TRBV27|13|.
CASSLSYQETQYF
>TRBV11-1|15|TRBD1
CASSREDRGQETQYF
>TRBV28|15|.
CASSSPSQGMETQYF
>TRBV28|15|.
CASSPLAEATYEQYF
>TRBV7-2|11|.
CASSLGVGAFF
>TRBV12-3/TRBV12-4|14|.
CASSSPPQANEQFF
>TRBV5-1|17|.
CASSFAPGKAFLDEQFF
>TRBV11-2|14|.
CASTVRSSGNTIYF
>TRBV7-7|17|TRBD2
CASSPYLAAPPVETQYF
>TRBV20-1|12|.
CSAIRGNQPQHF
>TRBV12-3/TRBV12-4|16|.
CASSPPGHITGETQYF
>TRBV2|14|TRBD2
CASSEGTRLNEQFF
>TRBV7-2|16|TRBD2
CASSAGLAGGGNEQFF
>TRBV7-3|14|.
CASSLIPGPGELFF
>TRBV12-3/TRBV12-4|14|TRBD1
CASSPGTAYSPLHF
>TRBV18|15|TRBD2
CASSPSSGYTDTQYF
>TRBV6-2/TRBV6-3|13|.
CASSYATDQPQHF
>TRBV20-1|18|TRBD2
CSARADPYSGRDYNEQFF
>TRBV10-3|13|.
CAISGDLFSIQYF
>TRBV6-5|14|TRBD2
CASSYFGLADKQFF
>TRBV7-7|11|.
CAFLLGETQYF
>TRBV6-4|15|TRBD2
CASSDGTSEYNEQFF
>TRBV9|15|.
CASSVGENGGYEQYF
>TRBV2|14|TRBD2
CASRGLAGPDEQFF
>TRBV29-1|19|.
CSVVIPTWDKSLSGNTIYF
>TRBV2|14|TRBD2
CASRTSGRVDTQYF